The rows below give T cell receptor beta chains drawn from one sample of a study of Graves' ophthalmopathy and Graves' hyperthyroidism. Via MiXCR, TCRdb re-called the multiplex PCR reads, giving one row per CDR3 protein. The table has around 670,000 distinct CDR3 sequences, roughly two fifths seen once. Sequenced input: peripheral blood. The receptors were gathered from an adult man with Graves' ophthalmopathy. Both conserved end residues are part of each CDR3. The order of the fields is J gene, V gene, CDR3 protein.

j_call: TRBJ2-2
v_call: TRBV7-2
cdr3_aa: CASSFIGELFF

j_call: TRBJ2-7
v_call: TRBV4-2
cdr3_aa: CASSPSPGPQKRSYEQYF

j_call: TRBJ1-2
v_call: TRBV7-9
cdr3_aa: CASSLSGTGTSDGYTF

j_call: TRBJ2-2
v_call: TRBV6-5
cdr3_aa: CASRLTTANTGELFF

j_call: TRBJ1-6
v_call: TRBV12-3/TRBV12-4
cdr3_aa: CASSNTQGFNSPLHF

j_call: TRBJ2-5
v_call: TRBV18
cdr3_aa: CASSPTASDWEQYF

j_call: TRBJ1-2
v_call: TRBV2
cdr3_aa: CASNGQGSRFYGYTF

j_call: TRBJ1-1
v_call: TRBV20-1
cdr3_aa: CSAEGPREAFF

j_call: TRBJ1-5
v_call: TRBV11-1
cdr3_aa: CASSPQGQGGQPQHF

j_call: TRBJ2-7
v_call: TRBV12-3/TRBV12-4
cdr3_aa: CASSLEEHGLEQYF

j_call: TRBJ2-7
v_call: TRBV19
cdr3_aa: CASSIDLLAGESYEQYF

j_call: TRBJ1-2
v_call: TRBV2
cdr3_aa: CASSHLYGYTF

j_call: TRBJ1-1
v_call: TRBV10-3
cdr3_aa: CASSYVSAAGAFF

j_call: TRBJ1-4
v_call: TRBV25-1
cdr3_aa: CASSEYYGRKNEKLFF

j_call: TRBJ1-1
v_call: TRBV20-1
cdr3_aa: CSAPSTRALWTEAFF

j_call: TRBJ2-5
v_call: TRBV6-5
cdr3_aa: CASRSGEEAQYF

j_call: TRBJ2-5
v_call: TRBV20-1
cdr3_aa: CSARPYQERDQETQYF

j_call: TRBJ2-5
v_call: TRBV20-1
cdr3_aa: CSARENRGQETRYF

j_call: TRBJ1-2
v_call: TRBV2
cdr3_aa: CASLSTSGGYGYTF

j_call: TRBJ2-7
v_call: TRBV6-6
cdr3_aa: CASSYSRDSYEQYF

j_call: TRBJ1-1
v_call: TRBV20-1
cdr3_aa: CSARPRGVEAFF

j_call: TRBJ2-5
v_call: TRBV12-3/TRBV12-4
cdr3_aa: CASSFISTDQETQYF

j_call: TRBJ2-7
v_call: TRBV6-1
cdr3_aa: CASSGPRGYQGEQYF

j_call: TRBJ2-7
v_call: TRBV10-3
cdr3_aa: CAAGTAYEQYF

j_call: TRBJ1-6
v_call: TRBV25-1
cdr3_aa: CASSYASGINSPLHF

j_call: TRBJ1-1
v_call: TRBV14
cdr3_aa: CASSQRQGRMNTEAFF